Listed below are T cell receptor beta chains from one sample, sequenced in a study of T cell responses to AZD1222 COVID-19 vaccine. TCRdb's table, derived via immunoSEQ multiplex PCR, lists solely in-frame clones and lacks some. The sample consists of about 120,000 clones, around 92% of them appearing once. The sequences come from peripheral blood, collected on day 0 of AZD1222 vaccination. These receptors were obtained from an adult in good health. The CDR3 runs from the conserved cysteine through the conserved F or W.

cdr3_aa	cdr3_length	v_call	j_call
CASRGVGAGLSDEQFF	16	TRBV19	TRBJ2-1
CASRAPTPPEAFF	13	TRBV28	TRBJ1-1
CATIIHAADSPLHF	14	TRBV24-1	TRBJ1-6
CASSWTGGQPQHF	13	TRBV28	TRBJ1-5
CASSAVRDLYTGELFF	16	TRBV6-1	TRBJ2-2
CASSFGQGGGETQYF	15	TRBV11-3	TRBJ2-5
CASGGTGGEEKLFF	14	TRBV12-5	TRBJ1-4
CATSRMDRGQDTQYF	15	TRBV15	TRBJ2-3
CASSVTILIRDSYEQYF	17	TRBV2	TRBJ2-7
CASSPQQGDEQYF	13	TRBV18	TRBJ2-7
CASSPLGGPYEQYF	14	TRBV6-5	TRBJ2-7
CASSETTNTGELFF	14	TRBV10-1	TRBJ2-2
CASSQSRDIPEAFF	14	TRBV3-1/TRBV3-2	TRBJ1-1
CASSHRTGRVTGELFF	16	TRBV4-3	TRBJ2-2